Below, one T cell receptor beta chain is given with its context. The record originates from a study of blood T cell repertoires in COVID-19. About the research overall: Samples taken during acute and convalescent COVID-19 were collected in the United States, Italy and Spain. From T cells, B-cell-depleted T cells, or PBMCs came the material, which was cDNA or gDNA.

The germline CDR1 and CDR2 sequences are SEHNR and FQNEAQ (reference sequence). Trimming shortened V by 7 bases and J by 2 bases, and 17 bases separated the two germline ends. This CDR3 has 15 residues. Per the original methods: Amplification with reference gene primers provided the estimates of nucleated cell counts. Clones were read by immunoSEQ multiplex PCR, and TCRdb kept only the in-frame ones, dropping some. V, J and clone size are those of that table, while D and trimming were read from the DNA. Among roughly 260,000 clones listed, roughly nine tenths were seen once. The receptor was isolated from a man aged 40-55 years who had recovered from COVID-19. This chain connects TRBV7-9 to TRBJ1-2; TRBD1 is a possible D gene (6 bases). Sequencing was done on a sample of peripheral blood. CDR3 in DNA: TGTGCCAGCACCCCGGACAGATTTTTCAACTATGGCTACACCTTC. It specifies CASTPDRFFNYGYTF.